Sequencing of this TCR beta chain was carried out in a study of blood T cell repertoires in COVID-19 (dated by TCRdb to 2020 to 2021). For context, the study as a whole: Collaborator samples came from the United States, Italy and Spain and covered acute and convalescent phases of COVID-19. Samples were obtained from the ongoing ImmuneRACE study (first 160 participants) and from approximately 1,200 subjects provided by 6 global collaborators. Where HLA class I and class II types were available, the types were taken from metadata supplied by the sample provider, not from assay-based typing. Deeply sampled blood TCRbeta repertoires from subjects exposed to, actively infected with, or recovered from COVID-19 were included in the dataset. The material from the prospective study consisted of cDNA or gDNA derived from T cells, B-cell-depleted T cells, or PBMCs. The repertoires were released in a freely available public database meant as a resource for research on the immune response to SARS-CoV-2. Nearly every sample came with metadata listing a de-identified subject ID, COVID-19 status, age in years and sex. What the work shows at the level of the full study, not this receptor alone: The amount of clinical and demographic metadata varied by source and participant and was provided uncurated.

The immunoSEQ Assay, a bias-controlled multiplex PCR, was used to amplify TCRbeta CDR3 regions from genomic DNA. On the study's bioinformatics: The number of nucleated cells in each sample was estimated from the amplification of reference gene primers within the assay. To quantify the absolute abundance of each unique TCRbeta CDR3 rearrangement, sequence reads were collapsed and filtered. For each sample, productive Simpson clonality was calculated as the square root of Simpson's diversity index across productive rearrangements. Entries here come from immuneACCESS through TCRdb and include only in-frame sequences with V and J called. Some clones fail to appear in such tables; in the studies checked, an unresolved V gene covers under half of the shortfall, and the cause of the remainder is unknown. V and J calls and clone size follow that table, whereas D and trimming were derived from the DNA. The sample data list more than 55,000 clones, and 73% of these were observed just once. Over 11% of the sample is taken by the ten largest.

Collaborating institutions collected whole blood in K2EDTA tubes following their own protocols. For TCRbeta analysis, collaborator samples were shipped as frozen whole blood, as isolated PBMCs, or as DNA extracted from either sample type. The CDR1 and CDR2 encoded by the germline V gene (reference sequence) are SEHNR and FQNEAQ. V sheds 5 bases and J sheds 3 bases, leaving 14 bases between their ends. Counted from cysteine to phenylalanine, this CDR3 has 15 amino acids. The read is trimmed to its CDR3 DNA, 45 bases read in frame from base 1. On this clone: Its antigen specificity is not known. No much larger clonotype is one base removed from it; base qualities were not supplied.

The chain employs TRBV7-9 and TRBJ1-3; the D gene is possibly TRBD1, with 6 bases matching. The sample consisted of peripheral blood. The receptor was isolated from a woman aged 70-85 years with acute or convalescent COVID-19. The DNA sequence follows: TGTGCCAGCAGCCCTCGGGGGGGCGGTGGAAACACCATATATTTT. This yields the protein CASSPRGGGGNTIYF.